This T cell receptor beta chain was sequenced during a study of beta chain features in type 1 diabetes. About the research overall: Examination covered some 99,000,000 sorted cells spanning all samples. Study conclusions and caveats: Shorter TCRB CDR3s, moderately but significantly so, were found in Type 1 diabetes patients in all four CD4+ subsets.

The junction had 9 bases not matched to a gene; V was cut back by 5 bases and J by 7 bases. Germline assignment: CDR1 SNHLY and CDR2 FYNNEI. CDR3 length: 16 amino acids. This clone was seen a handful of times. Its target is not known. All of the isolated RNA was reverse transcribed, so expressed TCRB transcripts were sequenced. Clones were sequenced by immunoSEQ multiplex PCR, and TCRdb holds only the in-frame ones, with some missing. The table has about 640,000 clones, roughly an eighth seen once. The V gene is TRBV2, the J gene TRBJ1-6; 9 bases map to TRBD1. The specimen sequenced was naive CD4+ T cells from blood. This TCR came from a man aged 25-40 years with type 1 diabetes. The CDR3: CASSRNGQGTNSPLHF. The DNA of the CDR3 is TGTGCCAGCAGTAGAAATGGACAGGGGACGAATTCACCCCTCCACTTT.